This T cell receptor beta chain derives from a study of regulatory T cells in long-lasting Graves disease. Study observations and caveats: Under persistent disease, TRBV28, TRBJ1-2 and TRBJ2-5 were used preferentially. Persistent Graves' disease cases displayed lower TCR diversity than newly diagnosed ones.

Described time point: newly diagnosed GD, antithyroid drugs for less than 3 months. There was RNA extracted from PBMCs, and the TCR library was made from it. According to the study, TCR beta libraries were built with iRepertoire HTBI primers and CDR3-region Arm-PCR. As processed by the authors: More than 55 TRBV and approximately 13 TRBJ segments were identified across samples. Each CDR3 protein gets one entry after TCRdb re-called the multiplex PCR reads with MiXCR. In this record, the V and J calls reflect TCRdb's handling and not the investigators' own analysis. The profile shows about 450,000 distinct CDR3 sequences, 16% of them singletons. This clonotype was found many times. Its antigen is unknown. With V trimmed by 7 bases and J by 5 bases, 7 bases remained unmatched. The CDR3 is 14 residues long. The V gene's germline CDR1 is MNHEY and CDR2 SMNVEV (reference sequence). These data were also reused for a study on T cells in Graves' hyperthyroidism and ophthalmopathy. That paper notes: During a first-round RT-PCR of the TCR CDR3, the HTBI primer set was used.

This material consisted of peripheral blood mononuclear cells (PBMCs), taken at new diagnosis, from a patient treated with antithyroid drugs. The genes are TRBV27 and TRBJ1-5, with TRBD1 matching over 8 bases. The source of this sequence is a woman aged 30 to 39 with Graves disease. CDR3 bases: TGTGCCAGCAAACAGGGGGTCCTTGATCAGCCCCAGCATTTT. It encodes CASKQGVLDQPQHF.